The 16 T cell receptor beta chains listed next were all sequenced from one sample in a study of blood T cell repertoires in COVID-19. Produced via immunoSEQ multiplex PCR; TCRdb's table is partial and in-frame only. The sample shows around 30,000 clones, 85% to 95% of them seen only once. The sample was peripheral blood. These receptors all stem from a human donor with active COVID-19. The donor label of this sample is uncertain.

The chain recombines TRBV27 with TRBJ2-2; 7 bases line up with TRBD1. Per the germline V gene, CDR1 is MNHEY and CDR2 is SMNVEV (reference sequence). CDR3 length: 15 amino acids. V trimming: 2 bases; J trimming: 4 bases; junction bases outside the gene matches: 4. CDR3 sequence: CASSLTGVGTGELFF. CDR3 DNA: TGTGCCAGCAGTTTAACAGGGGTGGGCACCGGGGAGCTGTTTTTT.

V is TRBV7-2 and J is TRBJ2-1; 8 bases map to TRBD1. V shed 1 base, J shed 8 bases, and the junction held 7 bases outside the gene matches. CDR3 length equals 15 residues. Germline CDR1 SGHTA, CDR2 FQGNSA. The CDR3 region is CASSLVRQGIDEQFF. The DNA for the CDR3 is TGTGCCAGCAGCTTAGTTCGACAGGGGATAGATGAGCAGTTCTTC.

The rearrangement links TRBV2 to TRBJ2-5; 10 positions agree with TRBD2. The CDR3 length is 16 residues. V was pared by 4 bases and J by 5 bases, with 10 bases of the junction left unmatched. From germline, CDR1 is SNHLY and CDR2 FYNNEI. DNA of the CDR3: TGTGCCAGCAGTGTCCAGCGGGGGGGCGGCGGGGAGACCCAGTACTTC. Protein product: CASSVQRGGGGETQYF.

The genes are TRBV7-8 and TRBJ2-2; tentative D call: TRBD1 (6 bases). The CDR3 is 15 residues long. Germline CDR1 and CDR2: SGHVS and FQNEAQ. The V end was cut by 5 bases, the J end by 4 bases, with 14 bases between. For the CDR3, the DNA is TGTGCCAGCAGCCAAACGGGACAACGCACCGGGGAGCTGTTTTTT. Protein: CASSQTGQRTGELFF. The full variable domain, in which reference TRBV7-8 and TRBJ2-2 provide the parts outside the CDR3, is GAGVSQSPRYKVAKRGQDVALRCDPISGHVSLFWYQQALGQGPEFLTYFQNEAQLDKSGLPSDRFFAERPEGSVSTLKIQRTQQEDSAVYLCASSQTGQRTGELFFGEGSRLTVL.

The chain has TRBV11-2 and TRBJ2-1, with 10 bases fitting TRBD2. The CDR3 spans 15 residues. V lost 3 bases to trimming and J lost 8 bases; unmatched junction nucleotides: 7. Germline lookup yields CDR1 SGHAT and CDR2 FQNNGV. The CDR3 reads CASSFTAGGPDEQFF. CDR3 bases: TGTGCCAGCAGCTTCACAGCGGGAGGGCCCGATGAGCAGTTCTTC.

The genes are TRBV4-1 and TRBJ2-5, with 10 bases matching TRBD2. Germline lookup yields CDR1 MGHRA and CDR2 YSYEKL. The CDR3 loop spans 15 amino acids. V was clipped by 0 bases and J by 5 bases; unmatched bases: 3. CDR3 protein: CASSQEISGRETQYF. In DNA, the CDR3 is TGCGCCAGCAGCCAAGAGATTAGCGGGAGGGAGACCCAGTACTTC.

The chain recombines TRBV4-1 with TRBJ2-2; 11 positions agree with TRBD1. The CDR3 spans 16 residues. Germline lookup yields CDR1 MGHRA and CDR2 YSYEKL. The ends lost 0 bases at V and 9 bases at J; junction bases unmatched: 6. Written as DNA, the CDR3 is TGCGCCAGCAGCCAAGAAGGACAGGGGGCATTGTGGGAGCTGTTTTTT. Translated: CASSQEGQGALWELFF.

This clone was observed a few times. The chain employs TRBV19 and TRBJ1-5; 7 positions agree with TRBD1. This CDR3 has 15 amino acids. After removal of 1 base from V and 5 bases from J, the junction contained 5 bases not matched to a gene. Looked up from germline, CDR1 is LNHDA and CDR2 is SQIVND (reference sequence). The CDR3 loop is CASSIAKGADQPQHF. CDR3 coding DNA: TGTGCCAGTAGTATAGCTAAGGGGGCGGATCAGCCCCAGCATTTT. Variable domain in full (rest from reference TRBV19 and TRBJ1-5): DGGITQSPKYLFRKEGQNVTLSCEQNLNHDAMYWYRQDPGQGLRLIYYSQIVNDFQKGDIAEGYSVSREKKESFPLTVTSAQKNPTAFYLCASSIAKGADQPQHFGDGTRLSIL.

For the CDR3, the DNA is TGTGCCAGCAGGAGGGAGAGCAATCAGCCCCAGCATTTT. Protein: CASRRESNQPQHF. This chain connects TRBV28 to TRBJ1-5; no firm D call. CDR3 length equals 13 residues. The germline V gene encodes CDR1 MDHEN and CDR2 SYDVKM. V gave up 6 bases and J gave up 1 base, with 7 bases separating them. Full variable domain (outside the CDR3, taken from reference TRBV28 and TRBJ1-5): DVKVTQSSRYLVKRTGEKVFLECVQDMDHENMFWYRQDPGLGLRLIYFSYDVKMKEKGDIPEGYSVSREKKERFSLILESASTNQTSMYLCASRRESNQPQHFGDGTRLSIL.

The rearrangement links TRBV6-6 to TRBJ2-3, with TRBD2 matching over 8 bases. The CDR3 contains 14 residues. Looked up from germline, CDR1 is MNHNY and CDR2 is SVGAGI (reference sequence). The trim removed 10 bases at V and 3 bases at J, leaving 9 bases unmatched. The DNA for the CDR3 is TGTGCCACCCGGGGGGGGGCTATGACAGATACGCAGTATTTT. Amino acid sequence: CATRGGAMTDTQYF.

This clone was observed a single time. V and J are TRBV5-1 and TRBJ2-7; TRBD2 matches 11 bases. Germline V gene data show CDR1 as SGHRS and CDR2 as YFSETQ. Trimming at V came to 2 bases and at J to 5 bases, leaving 3 bases not matched to a gene. The CDR3 sequence is 14 residues long. Written as DNA, the CDR3 is TGCGCCAGCAGCTTTCTAGCGGGAGGACACGAGCAGTACTTC. Translating gives CASSFLAGGHEQYF. The complete variable domain, with remaining parts taken from reference TRBV5-1 and TRBJ2-7, reads KAGVTQTPRYLIKTRGQQVTLSCSPISGHRSVSWYQQTPGQGLQFLFEYFSETQRNKGNFPGRFSGRQFSNSRSEMNVSTLELGDSALYLCASSFLAGGHEQYFGPGTRLTVT.

The chain has TRBV5-4 and TRBJ2-3; the match to TRBD1 covers 8 bases. The junction had 9 bases not matched to a gene; V was cut back by 0 bases and J by 0 bases. CDR3 length: 18 amino acids. Per germline, CDR1 SGHNT and CDR2 YYREEE (reference sequence). The CDR3 nucleotides are TGTGCCAGCAGCTTGGGCGGGAACAGGGGGTATAGCACAGATACGCAGTATTTT. Protein: CASSLGGNRGYSTDTQYF.

The genes are TRBV29-1 and TRBJ2-1, with TRBD2 identical over 10 bases. The germline gives CDR1 SQVTM, CDR2 ANQGSEA. This CDR3 is 13 amino acids long. V lost 4 bases and J lost 12; bases outside the gene matches: 9. In DNA, the CDR3 is TGCAGCGTTGTAAGGCAGCGGGAGGGGGGGCAGTTCTTC. Protein product: CSVVRQREGGQFF.

The table lists this clone with a count of one. The CDR3 DNA is TGTGCCAGCAGCTTATCAGCCCACGGACAGGCATATAGCAATCAGCCCCAGCATTTT. Residues: CASSLSAHGQAYSNQPQHF. The chain carries TRBV7-8 and TRBJ1-5, with 7 bases identical to TRBD1. The germline V gene encodes CDR1 SGHVS and CDR2 FQNEAQ. The CDR3 contains 19 residues. Trimming removed 2 bases from V and 0 bases from J; junction bases left unmatched: 13.

Of note for this clone: Sequence at one end of the junction differs from germline and may be a read error. The chain recombines TRBV7-7 with TRBJ2-2; unclear D gene. Germline CDR1 SSHAT, CDR2 FNYEAQ (reference sequence). The CDR3 consists of 16 residues. CDR3 in amino acids: CASSKLNGANTGELFF. Written as DNA, the CDR3 is TGTGCTAGCAGCAAACTAAATGGCGCGAACACCGGGGAGCTGTTTTTT. Full variable domain (missing parts from reference TRBV7-7 and TRBJ2-2): GAGVSQSPRYKVTKRGQDVTLRCDPISSHATLYWYQQALGQGPEFLTYFNYEAQPDKSGLPSDRFSAERPEGSISTLTIQRTEQRDSAMYRCASSKLNGANTGELFFGEGSRLTVL.

The gene calls are TRBV9 and TRBJ1-6, with D possibly being TRBD1 (5 bases). Germline V gives CDR1 SGDLS, CDR2 YYNGEE. The CDR3 is 13 amino acids. With 0 bases removed from V and 13 bases from J, the gap between germline ends came to 11 bases. CDR3 loop: CASSVEGAAPLHF. The CDR3 nucleotides are TGTGCCAGCAGCGTAGAAGGGGCGGCGCCCCTCCACTTT.